These 32 T cell receptor beta chains were sequenced from one sample in a study of T cells in women clearing cervical HPV infection. Clones were sequenced by immunoSEQ multiplex PCR, and TCRdb holds only the in-frame ones, with some missing. In all, the sample yields about 36,000 clones. The sample taken for sequencing was blood buffy coat. These receptors all stem from a woman aged 18 to 75 with a cervical HPV16 infection that either progressed to CIN3+ or cleared (not recorded which).

By frequency, this clone registers medium-sized (0.01 to 0.1%). The CDR3 end is not reached by the read, which stops 3 residues before it; the germline J gene fills it in. This chain connects TRBV6-2 or TRBV6-3 to TRBJ2-5; D remains unclear. The CDR3 consists of 12 residues. V was trimmed by 10 bases and J by 4 bases, leaving 13 bases between them. CDR1 and CDR2 from the germline V gene are MNHEY and SVGEGT. The part of the CDR3 DNA that was read is TGTGCCACCCGACCGGAGCGAGAGACC. Its translation: CATRPERET. The whole CDR3 protein is CATRPERETQYF.

Worth noting for this clone: The read ends 3 residues shy of where the CDR3 ends; the end is completed using the germline J gene. The chain recombines TRBV9 with TRBJ1-4; a possible D gene is TRBD1 (6 bases). In germline, CDR1 is SGDLS, CDR2 YYNGEE. V dropped 4 bases and J dropped 0 bases, with 13 bases sitting between them. This CDR3 comprises 16 residues. CDR3 DNA (partial): TGTGCCAGCAGCTCGGGGGGGGCTGCAACTAATGAAAAA. This translates into CASSSGGAATNEK. The entire CDR3 protein is CASSSGGAATNEKLFF.

Note on this clone: The read halts 3 residues ahead of the CDR3 end, with the missing end drawn from the germline J gene. This sequence joins TRBV2 and TRBJ2-2; 8 nucleotides align to TRBD1. Germline V gene sequence: CDR1 SNHLY, CDR2 FYNNEI. The CDR3 covers 14 residues. Partial CDR3 DNA: TGTGCCAGCAGAAAGGACAGGGCGGGTGAAAAG. This translates into CASRKDRAGEK. The whole CDR3 protein is CASRKDRAGEKLFF.

Worth noting for this clone: Sequencing ends 3 residues short of the CDR3 end; the germline J gene provides the rest. This chain links TRBV7-2 with TRBJ2-7; D is unclear. This CDR3 is 12 amino acids long. From germline, CDR1 is SGHTA and CDR2 FQGNSA. Trimming stripped 3 bases from V and 0 bases from J, with 3 bases between. The CDR3 bases that were read are TGTGCCAGCAGCTTCAGCTCCTACGAG. Translated, it gives CASSFSSYE. In full, the CDR3 reads CASSFSSYEQYF.

As to this clone: The CDR3 end falls 3 residues outside the read, so it is completed with the germline J gene. The chain joins TRBV18 to TRBJ2-1; a weak D match, TRBD1 (6 bases). Trimming took off 6 bases at V and 4 bases at J, with 13 bases between the two ends. This CDR3 spans 14 amino acids. CDR1 and CDR2 from the germline V gene are KGHSH and LQKENI. CDR3 region: CASSPSTGYNEQFF. The DNA read from the CDR3 is TGTGCCAGCTCCCCCTCTACAGGGTACAATGAG.

Of note for this clone: The read terminates 3 residues ahead of where the CDR3 ends, so the germline J gene completes it. J is TRBJ1-1 and V is TRBV6-1; TRBD1 matches 8 bases. The CDR3 is 14 residues long. Germline V gene lookup returns CDR1 MNHNS and CDR2 SASEGT. The junction had 2 bases not matched to a gene; V was cut back by 4 bases and J by 1 base. CDR3 amino acids: CASSVGQANTEAFF. The sequenced CDR3 bases are TGTGCCAGCAGTGTGGGACAGGCGAACACTGAA.

As concerns this clone: The CDR3 is cut off 3 residues early in the read; its end comes from the germline J gene. V and J are TRBV19 and TRBJ2-3; D perhaps matches TRBD1 (5 bases). Trimming took 5 bases from V and 2 from J, leaving 14 bases between them. Germline-derived CDR1 and CDR2 are LNHDA and SQIVND (reference sequence). The CDR3 covers 15 residues. CDR3: CASSPSTVPTDTQYF. CDR3 bases read: TGTGCCAGTAGTCCCTCGACAGTCCCCACAGATACG.

As regards this clone: The read gets to within 3 residues of the CDR3 end, and the germline J gene fills in the rest. The J gene is TRBJ1-1, the V gene TRBV20-1; no clear D gene. Between the trimmed V and J ends, which lost 4 bases and 7 bases, there was a span of 16 bases. This CDR3 is 13 amino acids long. Germline-derived CDR1 and CDR2 are DFQATT and SNEGSKA (reference sequence). The CDR3 sequence is CSAKRQEFFEAFF. Partial CDR3 DNA: TGCAGTGCTAAGCGGCAGGAATTTTTTGAA.

Comments on this clone: The read ends 3 residues before the CDR3 terminus; that terminus is restored from the germline J gene. V gene TRBV6-1 combines with J gene TRBJ2-3; no clear D. Between the trimmed V and J ends, which lost 1 base and 1 base, there was a span of 9 bases. Germline V lookup: CDR1 MNHNS, CDR2 SASEGT. This CDR3 comprises 15 residues. CDR3 in amino acids: CASSEGRVGTDTQYF. CDR3 DNA, as far as it was read: TGTGCCAGCAGTGAAGGCCGGGTCGGCACAGATACG.

Comment on this clone: With the read ending 3 residues before the CDR3 end, the germline J gene is used to fill in that end. V gene TRBV6-1 combines with J gene TRBJ2-5; weak D call: TRBD1 (5 bases). Trimming pared 5 bases from V and 5 bases from J, leaving 12 bases between. Germline CDR1 and CDR2: MNHNS and SASEGT. This CDR3 region has 13 residues. The DNA read from the CDR3 is TGTGCCAGCAGTAAAGGGGCAGTGGAGACC. It encodes CASSKGAVET. The whole CDR3 is CASSKGAVETQYF.

On this clone itself: Read data end 3 residues before the CDR3 end; the end is taken from the germline J gene. The chain is built from TRBV18 and TRBJ1-2; the match to TRBD1 covers 7 bases. This CDR3 has 14 residues. Germline V gives CDR1 KGHSH, CDR2 LQKENI. CDR3 DNA, as far as it was read: TGTGCCAGCTCACCAGGGACAGCGGGAAGGGAC. Its protein product is CASSPGTAGRD. The whole CDR3 is CASSPGTAGRDYTF.

Comment on this clone: The read halts 3 residues ahead of the CDR3 end, with the missing end drawn from the germline J gene. The V and J genes are TRBV19 and TRBJ1-2; D unclear. CDR3 length: 13 residues. The germline CDR1 and CDR2 sequences are LNHDA and SQIVND (reference sequence). The DNA read from the CDR3 is TGTGCCAGTAGTGCCGGGGAGTCCTACGAC. Its protein product is CASSAGESYD. The CDR3 reads in full as CASSAGESYDYTF.

With respect to this clone: The observed sequence ends 3 residues before the CDR3 terminus, with the missing tail filled in from the germline J gene. The chain uses TRBV7-8 and TRBJ1-2; D might be TRBD1 (6 bases). This CDR3 is built from 16 residues. CDR1 is SGHVS and CDR2 is FQNEAQ in the germline V gene. Partial CDR3 DNA: TGTGCCAGCAGCTTAGCTACGGGGGGCGGGTTCAATGAC. It encodes CASSLATGGGFND. The whole CDR3 protein is CASSLATGGGFNDYTF.

The part of the CDR3 DNA that was read is TGCGCCATCATACCAGGGTGTCAAGAGACC. Encoded protein: CAIIPGCQET. The full CDR3 protein reads CAIIPGCQETQYF. The chain combines TRBV10-1 with TRBJ2-5, with D tentatively TRBD1 (5 bases). The CDR3 is cut off 3 residues early in the read; its end comes from the germline J gene. CDR3 size: 13 residues. Per germline, CDR1 WNHNN and CDR2 SYGVQD (reference sequence). Trimming shortened V by 10 bases and J by 2 bases, and 14 bases separated the two germline ends.

Comments on this clone: With the read ending 3 residues before the CDR3 end, the germline J gene is used to fill in that end. This chain links TRBV5-1 with TRBJ2-5; 9 nucleotides agree with TRBD2. V was clipped by 2 bases and J by 1 base; unmatched bases: 6. The CDR3 sequence is 16 residues long. Germline values: CDR1 SGHRS, CDR2 YFSETQ. Incomplete CDR3 DNA: TGCGCCAGCAGCTTCCAGCCAGCGGGGGGCCAAGAGACC. Its protein product is CASSFQPAGGQET. The whole CDR3 region reads CASSFQPAGGQETQYF.

Note on this clone: The missing CDR3 end, 3 residues past where the read stops, is filled in from the germline J gene. This chain uses TRBV30 with TRBJ2-3, with TRBD1 matching 7 bases. Germline CDR1 and CDR2: GTSNPN and SVGIG (reference sequence). The CDR3 sequence is 18 residues long. CDR3 DNA (partial): TGTGCCTGGAACCCGACAGGGTTTACGTTTACTGGTGGTCAGCCG. Its protein product is CAWNPTGFTFTGGQP. The CDR3 in its entirety is CAWNPTGFTFTGGQPQYF.

The CDR3 protein is CASSRLGGAPYEQYF. Partial CDR3 DNA: TGTGCCAGCAGCCGCTTAGGGGGGGCCCCCTACGAG. The chain is built from TRBV28 and TRBJ2-7; D possibly corresponds to TRBD2 (7 bases). From the germline J gene comes the end of the CDR3, since the read stops 3 residues before it. From germline, CDR1 is MDHEN and CDR2 SYDVKM. The CDR3 has 15 amino acids. Trimming stripped 6 bases from V and 2 bases from J, with 17 bases between.

Remarks on this clone: The observed sequence ends 3 residues before the CDR3 terminus, with the missing tail filled in from the germline J gene. V usage is TRBV20-1 and J usage is TRBJ1-4; 10 bases align to TRBD1. Germline V gene sequence: CDR1 DFQATT, CDR2 SNEGSKA (reference sequence). The CDR3 has 15 residues. The CDR3 reads CSAPDRGSGANVLFF. Incomplete CDR3 DNA: TGCAGTGCTCCGGACAGGGGGTCTGGGGCCAACGTA.

As concerns this clone: Read coverage stops 3 residues before the CDR3 terminus; the germline J gene supplies the remainder. The chain couples TRBV7-9 to TRBJ1-5, with D possibly being TRBD1 (5 bases). Germline V gene sequence: CDR1 SEHNR, CDR2 FQNEAQ (reference sequence). The CDR3 spans 14 residues. The V gene lost 1 base and the J gene lost 3 bases, with 7 bases spanning the gap. The CDR3 reads CASSLGQYNQPQHF. The DNA read from the CDR3 is TGTGCCAGCAGCTTAGGACAGTACAATCAGCCC. Variable domain in full (rest from reference TRBV7-9 and TRBJ1-5): DTGVSQNPRHKITKRGQNVTFRCDPISEHNRLYWYRQTLGQGPEFLTYFQNEAQLEKSRLLSDRFSAERPKGSFSTLEIQRTEQGDSAMYLCASSLGQYNQPQHFGDGTRLSIL.

Comments on this clone: The read finishes 3 residues shy of the CDR3 end, and the germline J gene is used to complete it. The chain couples TRBV20-1 to TRBJ2-7; 8 bases are a match to TRBD1. CDR3 length equals 14 residues. Trimming removed 6 bases from V and 3 bases from J; junction bases left unmatched: 10. Germline V gives CDR1 DFQATT, CDR2 SNEGSKA (reference sequence). The CDR3 sequence: CSAPGGPSFYEQYF. The CDR3 bases that were read are TGCAGTGCCCCAGGGGGCCCGTCCTTCTACGAG.

The covered CDR3 bases are TGTGCCAGCAGCCCGACTAGCGGGGAAATCACAGATACC. Translating it yields CASSPTSGEITDT. The CDR3 reads in full as CASSPTSGEITDTYTF. The gene calls are TRBV7-6 and TRBJ1-2, with no clear D. The CDR3 extends 3 residues past the end of the read, so its final part is completed from the germline J gene. The CDR3 runs 16 residues. CDR1 SGHVS and CDR2 FNYEAQ come from the germline V gene.

A remark on this clone: The read ends 3 residues early relative to the CDR3; the germline J gene fills the gap. The V gene is TRBV19, the J gene TRBJ1-1, with 12 positions matching TRBD1. Germline V CDR1 and CDR2: LNHDA, SQIVND (reference sequence). The length of the CDR3 is 16 residues. The V and J ends lost 5 bases and 0 bases, in that order; junction bases with no gene match: 4. CDR3 sequence: CASSPRDRGLNTEAFF. The sequenced part of the CDR3 DNA is TGTGCCAGTAGTCCCCGGGACAGGGGGCTGAACACTGAA.

Turning to this clone: With the read ending 3 residues before the CDR3 end, the germline J gene is used to fill in that end. This chain links TRBV11-2 with TRBJ2-7; TRBD1 matches 8 bases. Germline V CDR1 and CDR2: SGHAT, FQNNGV. The CDR3 covers 14 residues. Losses at the gene ends were 5 bases for V and 2 bases for J; bases not matched to a gene: 5. The chain's CDR3 is CASSSGQGTYEQYF. The DNA read from the CDR3 is TGTGCCAGCAGCAGCGGACAGGGAACCTACGAG.

With respect to this clone: The CDR3 end is not reached by the read, which stops 3 residues before it; the germline J gene fills it in. V usage is TRBV6-1 and J usage is TRBJ1-2; 8 positions match TRBD1. The germline V gene has CDR1 MNHNS and CDR2 SASEGT. The V gene end was trimmed by 1 base and the J gene end by 1 base; junction bases not matched to a gene: 5. CDR3 size: 16 residues. The part of the CDR3 DNA that was read is TGTGCCAGCAGTGAAGTATGGACAGGGTTTAACTATGGC. The encoded protein is CASSEVWTGFNYG. The full CDR3 sequence reads CASSEVWTGFNYGYTF.

As for this clone: The observed sequence ends 3 residues before the CDR3 terminus, with the missing tail filled in from the germline J gene. This chain links TRBV12-3 or TRBV12-4 with TRBJ2-3, with 13 nucleotides matching TRBD2. CDR3 length: 16 residues. J gave up 5 bases and V 1 base, and 3 bases lay outside the gene matches. The DNA read from the CDR3 is TGTGCCAGCAGTTTAGGAACTAGCGGGGGGGAAGATACG. This translates into CASSLGTSGGEDT. The CDR3, in full, reads CASSLGTSGGEDTQYF.

Judged by frequency, this clone is medium-sized (0.01 to 0.1%). The observed sequence ends 3 residues before the CDR3 terminus, with the missing tail filled in from the germline J gene. The chain employs TRBV20-1 and TRBJ2-3, with TRBD2 matching 11 bases. The germline V gene has CDR1 DFQATT and CDR2 SNEGSKA (reference sequence). This CDR3 spans 18 amino acids. V dropped 3 bases and J dropped 0; count of bases not matched to a gene: 11. The CDR3 here is CSARVTSGGPTSTDTQYF. The covered CDR3 bases are TGCAGTGCTAGGGTCACTAGCGGGGGCCCTACTAGCACAGATACG.

As regards this clone: Read data end 3 residues before the CDR3 end; the end is taken from the germline J gene. This chain joins TRBV7-2 and TRBJ2-4; 8 bases match TRBD1. The CDR3 has 11 residues. Germline CDR1 and CDR2: SGHTA and FQGNSA. This chain's CDR3 is CASSAGQDQYF. The sequenced part of the CDR3 DNA is TGTGCCAGCAGCGCGGGACAGGAT.

In the case of this clone: The sequence runs out 3 residues before the end of the CDR3; the remainder is reconstructed from the germline J gene. The genes are TRBV7-2 and TRBJ1-1, with D tentatively TRBD1 (5 bases). The CDR3 is 13 amino acids. V was clipped by 5 bases and J by 1 base, with 8 bases between them. The germline gives CDR1 SGHTA, CDR2 FQGNSA. CDR3 DNA (partial): TGTGCCAGCAGCACCGACAGGAACACTGAA. Translation gives CASSTDRNTE. The whole CDR3 is CASSTDRNTEAFF.

Regarding this clone: With the read ending 3 residues before the CDR3 end, the germline J gene is used to fill in that end. The chain is built from TRBV18 and TRBJ2-2, with D possibly TRBD2 on 6 matching bases. Per the germline V gene, CDR1 is KGHSH and CDR2 is LQKENI. The CDR3 length is 14 residues. The DNA read from the CDR3 is TGTGCCAGCTCACGGGCGGCGGGAAATGAAAAG. This codes for CASSRAAGNEK. The entire CDR3 protein is CASSRAAGNEKLFF.

Concerning this clone: The read terminates 3 residues before the CDR3 end, so the remaining end is supplied by the germline J gene. V usage is TRBV7-9 and J usage is TRBJ1-2; tentatively, D is TRBD1 (6 bases). Germline V CDR1 and CDR2: SEHNR, FQNEAQ (reference sequence). CDR3 length: 15 residues. CDR3 DNA (partial): TGTGCCAGCAGCTTGGGGCAGGGGTTATTGGGCGGC. This sequence encodes CASSLGQGLLGG. The full CDR3 protein is CASSLGQGLLGGYTF.

The CDR3 DNA, read in part, is TGTGCCAGCAGTTCGATCGGGACAGAACTAATCTATGGC. Its translation: CASSSIGTELIYG. The entire CDR3 sequence reads CASSSIGTELIYGYTF. The chain is built from TRBV27 and TRBJ1-2, with TRBD1 matching 7 bases. From the germline J gene comes the end of the CDR3, since the read stops 3 residues before it. This CDR3 region has 16 residues. Trimming at V came to 4 bases and at J to 4 bases, leaving 12 bases not matched to a gene. Germline CDR1 reads MNHEY; CDR2 reads SMNVEV (reference sequence).

About this clone: The read stops 3 residues short of the end of the CDR3; the missing end is completed from the germline J gene. The same CDR3 arises from other DNA sequences in this sample as well. The chain couples TRBV19 to TRBJ1-3; D gene uncertain. Germline V CDR1 and CDR2: LNHDA, SQIVND (reference sequence). The CDR3 has 15 amino acids. The V and J ends lost 3 bases and 0 bases respectively, with 9 bases between them. The CDR3 bases that were read are TGTGCCAGTAGTATGTACAGTACCTCTGGAAACACC. Protein sequence: CASSMYSTSGNT. From start to end, the CDR3 is CASSMYSTSGNTIYF.